A single sample gave rise to the 22 T cell receptor beta chains below, sequenced in a study of neurological immune-mediated disorders. Via MiXCR, TCRdb re-called the 5' RACE reads, giving one row per CDR3 protein. Among 85,000 to 100,000 distinct CDR3 sequences listed, roughly 4% were seen once. Sequenced sample: PBMCs. All receptors derive from a woman in her late teens or twenties with multiple sclerosis.

The chain combines TRBV18 with TRBJ2-5; maybe TRBD2 (6 bases). The germline gives CDR1 KGHSH, CDR2 LQKENI. The CDR3 loop spans 13 amino acids. Deletions cut 3 bases from V and 5 bases from J, with 10 bases between. As DNA, the CDR3 is TGTGCCAGCTCACCCCGGAGGGGTGAGACCCAGTACTTC. It translates to CASSPRRGETQYF.

This chain uses TRBV5-5 with TRBJ1-1; weak D call: TRBD1 (5 bases). V lost 4 bases, J lost 11 bases, and 15 bases lay in between. The CDR3 extends over 12 amino acids. Germline V lookup: CDR1 SGHKS, CDR2 YYEKEE (reference sequence). The CDR3 spells CASSVISGNAFF. CDR3 DNA sequence: TGTGCCAGCAGCGTGATCTCAGGGAACGCTTTCTTT.

This clonotype was counted at least ten times. CDR3 nucleotides: TGCAGTGCTAGCTCATACAGGGGCGCCTCCGTGACCCACTCAAACTATGGCTACACCTTC. It is translated as CSASSYRGASVTHSNYGYTF. The chain carries TRBV20-1 and TRBJ1-2, with TRBD1 matching over 7 bases. The CDR3 extends over 20 amino acids. After removal of 3 bases from V and 2 bases from J, the junction contained 24 bases not matched to a gene. Per the germline V gene, CDR1 is DFQATT and CDR2 is SNEGSKA (reference sequence).

This clonotype was recorded many times. CDR3 sequence (DNA): TGTGCCAGCAGCCCTTGGGAGGAGAACATTCAGTACTTC. Translation gives CASSPWEENIQYF. The rearrangement joins TRBV7-9 to TRBJ2-4, with D perhaps matching TRBD2 (6 bases). Looked up from germline, CDR1 is SEHNR and CDR2 is FQNEAQ (reference sequence). V lost 5 bases, J lost 7 bases, and 12 bases lay in between. The CDR3 contains 13 residues.

This clonotype has ten or more counts. The chain recombines TRBV12-3 or TRBV12-4 with TRBJ2-2; the D gene is possibly TRBD1 (6 bases). Trimming removed 6 bases from V and 5 bases from J, with 16 bases in between. CDR3 size: 15 residues. CDR3 amino acids: CASSKGQRLTGELFF. CDR3 DNA sequence: TGTGCCAGCAGCAAAGGACAGCGCCTTACCGGGGAGCTGTTTTTT.

This clonotype came up many times. The chain links TRBV24-1 to TRBJ2-1; D tentatively reads TRBD1 or TRBD2 (5 bases each). In germline, CDR1 is KGHDR, CDR2 SFDVKD. V was shortened by 9 bases and J by 0 bases, with 11 bases between the two germline ends. CDR3 size: 14 residues. The CDR3 protein is CATAGTRSYNEQFF. The CDR3 DNA follows: TGTGCCACCGCCGGGACCCGCTCCTACAATGAGCAGTTCTTC.

This clonotype appeared a few times. This may come from a read error, since a much larger clone is one base off. The chain uses TRBV7-6 and TRBJ2-3; 13 bases are a match to TRBD2. Per the germline V gene, CDR1 is SGHVS and CDR2 is FNYEAQ. The CDR3 contains 18 residues. V dropped 5 bases and J dropped 0; count of bases not matched to a gene: 8. The CDR3 region is CASSLQTSGGTSTDTQYF. CDR3 bases: TGTGCCAGCAGCCTACAGACTAGCGGGGGGACTAGCACAGATACGCAGTATTTT.

Only a few counts were recorded for this clonotype. The chain uses TRBV4-1 and TRBJ1-5; a possible D gene is TRBD1 (6 bases). The CDR3 spans 15 residues. V was cut by 1 base and J by 6 bases, with 13 bases left in between. Germline loops: CDR1 MGHRA, CDR2 YSYEKL. CDR3 nucleotides: TGCGCCAGCAGCCAAGGGCGGGGGGCCACTCAGCCCCAGCATTTT. This gives the protein CASSQGRGATQPQHF.

This clonotype was observed many times. V usage is TRBV24-1 and J usage is TRBJ2-5, with a weak D call TRBD1 (5 bases). This CDR3 region has 15 residues. Trimming pared 3 bases from V and 5 bases from J, leaving 15 bases between. CDR1 is KGHDR and CDR2 is SFDVKD in the germline V gene. CDR3 sequence: CATSDNQGARETQYF. CDR3 nucleotides: TGTGCCACCAGTGATAATCAGGGCGCGCGGGAGACCCAGTACTTC.

This chain connects TRBV2 to TRBJ2-5; 8 bases are a match to TRBD1. The junction had 3 bases not matched to a gene; V was cut back by 6 bases and J by 3 bases. Germline CDR1 and CDR2: SNHLY and FYNNEI. The CDR3 is made up of 13 amino acids. The CDR3 nucleotides read TGTGCCAGCAGGGGGACAGGAAAAGAGACCCAGTACTTC. Its translation is CASRGTGKETQYF.

This clonotype has a count of ten or more. The chain employs TRBV7-2 and TRBJ2-7; D may be TRBD1 or TRBD2 (5 bases each). Germline CDR1 and CDR2: SGHTA and FQGNSA. This CDR3 comprises 16 residues. V lost 1 base to trimming and J lost 3 bases, with 16 bases between them. This chain's CDR3 is CASSLEGPGYLYEQYF. For the CDR3, the DNA is TGTGCCAGCAGCTTAGAGGGACCGGGTTATCTCTACGAGCAGTACTTC. The full variable domain, with the rest looked up from reference TRBV7-2 and TRBJ2-7, is GAGVSQSPSNKVTEKGKDVELRCDPISGHTALYWYRQSLGQGLEFLIYFQGNSAPDKSGLPSDRFSAERTGGSVSTLTIQRTQQEDSAVYLCASSLEGPGYLYEQYFGPGTRLTVT.

This clonotype was recorded many times. This chain connects TRBV9 to TRBJ2-1; TRBD2 agrees at 13 bases. CDR1 is SGDLS, CDR2 YYNGEE, per germline. The ends lost 0 bases at V and 9 bases at J; junction bases unmatched: 12. The CDR3 contains 18 residues. CDR3: CASSVDLLTSGRAGEQFF. The CDR3 nucleotides are TGTGCCAGCAGCGTAGACCTGCTAACTAGCGGGAGGGCCGGTGAGCAGTTCTTC. Together with reference TRBV9 and TRBJ2-1, the CDR3 gives the full variable domain: DSGVTQTPKHLITATGQRVTLRCSPRSGDLSVYWYQQSLDQGLQFLIQYYNGEERAKGNILERFSAQQFPDLHSELNLSSLELGDSALYFCASSVDLLTSGRAGEQFFGPGTRLTVL.

The chain employs TRBV3-1 and TRBJ1-3, with 7 bases identical to TRBD1. V gave up 1 base and J gave up 2 bases; unmatched junction bases: 5. The germline V gene encodes CDR1 LGHDT and CDR2 YNNKEL (reference sequence). CDR3 length: 16 amino acids. CDR3 DNA sequence: TGTGCCAGCAGCCAAGCCACAGGGGTAACTGGAAACACCATATATTTT. Amino acid sequence: CASSQATGVTGNTIYF.

In this sample, this clonotype turned up many times. The rearrangement joins TRBV6-5 to TRBJ2-2; maybe TRBD2 (5 bases). V was cut by 2 bases and J by 5 bases, with 15 bases left in between. This CDR3 spans 16 amino acids. The germline CDR1 and CDR2 sequences are MNHEY and SVGAGI. The CDR3 DNA follows: TGTGCCAGCAGTTACGGCCTAGCTGAATGGACCGGGGAGCTGTTTTTT. Its translation: CASSYGLAEWTGELFF.

In its sample, this clonotype was seen many times. This chain joins TRBV5-4 and TRBJ2-1; TRBD2 aligns across 10 bases. With V trimmed by 3 bases and J by 7 bases, 7 bases remained unmatched. Germline CDR1 SGHNT, CDR2 YYREEE (reference sequence). The CDR3 loop spans 15 amino acids. The chain's CDR3 is CASSSKREGRNEQFF. For the CDR3, the DNA is TGTGCCAGCAGCTCGAAGCGGGAGGGCCGGAATGAGCAGTTCTTC.

This clonotype has a count of ten or more. V and J are TRBV24-1 and TRBJ2-1; TRBD2 matches 13 bases. The germline gives CDR1 KGHDR, CDR2 SFDVKD. After removal of 4 bases from V and 7 bases from J, the junction contained 6 bases not matched to a gene. The CDR3 is 16 residues long. CDR3 bases: TGTGCCACCAGTGACCGGACTAGCGGGAGTGGAAATGAGCAGTTCTTC. Its translation: CATSDRTSGSGNEQFF.

This clonotype came up many times. This rearrangement joins TRBV20-1 to TRBJ1-1, with a tentative D call TRBD1 (5 bases). The CDR3 runs to 16 residues. Germline loops: CDR1 DFQATT, CDR2 SNEGSKA (reference sequence). The ends were cut back, 3 bases at V and 9 bases at J, with 26 bases in the middle. The CDR3 reads CSASPPVGASEGKAFF. In nucleotides, the CDR3 is TGCAGTGCTAGTCCCCCAGTCGGCGCCAGTGAGGGGAAAGCTTTCTTT.

This clonotype was detected ten times or more. The CDR3 region has the DNA TGTGCCAGCAGCTTAGACCTAGCGGCAATCCAAGAGACCCAGTACTTC. Its translation is CASSLDLAAIQETQYF. The J gene is TRBJ2-5, the V gene TRBV7-2; 7 bases map to TRBD2. The CDR3 covers 16 residues. After removal of 1 base from V and 1 base from J, the junction contained 6 bases not matched to a gene. CDR1 is SGHTA, CDR2 FQGNSA, per germline.

This clonotype was seen at least ten times. The rearrangement links TRBV20-1 to TRBJ2-7, with TRBD1 identical over 9 bases. In germline, CDR1 is DFQATT, CDR2 SNEGSKA (reference sequence). The trim removed 3 bases at V and 3 bases at J, leaving 9 bases unmatched. The CDR3 is made up of 15 amino acids. CDR3 protein: CSARAGDRANYEQYF. The CDR3 bases are TGCAGTGCTAGGGCAGGGGACAGGGCAAACTACGAGCAGTACTTC.

This clonotype has a count of ten or more. The chain carries TRBV6-5 and TRBJ2-7; 7 nucleotides match TRBD1. V shed 5 bases, J shed 2 bases, and the junction held 6 bases outside the gene matches. Germline V gene lookup returns CDR1 MNHEY and CDR2 SVGAGI. The CDR3 covers 14 residues. CDR3 loop: CASSLLDRTYEQYF. The CDR3 nucleotides are TGTGCCAGCAGTCTCCTGGACAGGACCTACGAGCAGTACTTC.

At least ten counts were recorded for this clonotype. The chain employs TRBV7-9 and TRBJ1-5, with D maybe TRBD1 (6 bases). The CDR3 runs 17 residues. Germline CDR1 reads SEHNR; CDR2 reads FQNEAQ (reference sequence). Trimming took off 3 bases at V and 1 base at J, with 16 bases between the two ends. In nucleotides, the CDR3 is TGTGCCAGCAGCTTGGTTGGGCAGGGGTGGAGCAATCAGCCCCAGCATTTT. Its protein is CASSLVGQGWSNQPQHF. Full variable domain (rest looked up from reference TRBV7-9 and TRBJ1-5): DTGVSQNPRHKITKRGQNVTFRCDPISEHNRLYWYRQTLGQGPEFLTYFQNEAQLEKSRLLSDRFSAERPKGSFSTLEIQRTEQGDSAMYLCASSLVGQGWSNQPQHFGDGTRLSIL.

In this sample, this clonotype turned up many times. The chain recombines TRBV6-2 or TRBV6-3 with TRBJ2-7; the D gene is possibly TRBD2 (5 bases). CDR3 size: 14 residues. Trimming left V 4 bases short and J 3 bases short, with 13 bases between. CDR1 is MNHEY, CDR2 SVGEGT, per germline. The CDR3 spells CASSSLALFYEQYF. CDR3 nucleotides: TGTGCCAGCAGTTCCTTAGCGCTATTCTACGAGCAGTACTTC.